This entry lists 25 T cell receptor beta chains sequenced from one sample in a study of blood T cell repertoires in COVID-19. Clones were read by immunoSEQ multiplex PCR, and TCRdb kept only the in-frame ones, dropping some. The table shows 80,000 or so clones, with 90% occurring only once. Sequencing was carried out using peripheral blood. The receptors shown here come from a woman between 45 and 60 years old in a cohort sampled during active COVID-19.

J is TRBJ2-3 and V is TRBV7-8; TRBD2 matches at 13 bases. The CDR3 is made up of 13 amino acids. Germline values: CDR1 SGHVS, CDR2 FQNEAQ. Trimming cost V 11 bases and J 8 bases; bases outside gene matches: 7. The CDR3 loop is CAGGLAGEGTQYF. The CDR3 DNA reads as TGTGCCGGAGGACTAGCGGGAGAGGGTACGCAGTATTTT.

The chain employs TRBV11-2 and TRBJ2-7, with TRBD1 identical over 11 bases. Germline V gene data show CDR1 as SGHAT and CDR2 as FQNNGV. V dropped 5 bases and J dropped 0; count of bases not matched to a gene: 12. The CDR3 covers 18 residues. The CDR3 coding sequence is TGTGCCAGCAGCCCCAACCGGGACAGGGGGACCCACTCCTACGAGCAGTACTTC. This sequence encodes CASSPNRDRGTHSYEQYF.

This rearrangement joins TRBV13 to TRBJ2-7, with TRBD1 matching 9 bases. V lost 4 bases to trimming and J lost 5 bases; unmatched junction nucleotides: 9. Germline lookup yields CDR1 PRHDT and CDR2 FYEKMQ (reference sequence). The CDR3 has 15 residues. The CDR3 protein is CASSSAGTGSNEQYF. The CDR3 DNA reads TGTGCCAGCAGCTCCGCCGGGACAGGGTCAAACGAGCAGTACTTC.

The V call is TRBV27, the J call TRBJ2-1; D is unclear. This CDR3 has 12 residues. Germline CDR1 MNHEY, CDR2 SMNVEV (reference sequence). This CDR3 reads CAAKRNDNEQFF. The CDR3 DNA sequence: TGTGCAGCAAAGAGGAACGACAATGAGCAGTTCTTC.

The chain recombines TRBV5-6 with TRBJ1-5; the D gene is possibly TRBD1 (5 bases). Trimming shortened V by 4 bases and J by 3 bases, and 14 bases separated the two germline ends. The CDR3 contains 15 residues. Germline assignment: CDR1 SGHDT and CDR2 YYEEEE. The CDR3 DNA sequence: TGTGCCAGCAGCGAATGGGCAGGGCTCAATCAGCCCCAGCATTTT. Encoded protein: CASSEWAGLNQPQHF.

The chain employs TRBV10-1 and TRBJ2-3, with D perhaps matching TRBD1 (5 bases). Germline values: CDR1 WNHNN, CDR2 SYGVQD (reference sequence). Trimming removed 4 bases at V and 4 bases at J, with 9 bases between. CDR3 length: 13 residues. CDR3 region: CASSGQRADTQYF. DNA for the CDR3: TGCGCCAGCAGTGGACAGCGTGCAGATACGCAGTATTTT.

V gene TRBV6-5 combines with J gene TRBJ2-1, with no clear D. V was clipped by 6 bases and J by 4 bases, with 13 bases between them. This CDR3 is built from 14 residues. Germline CDR1 is MNHEY and CDR2 is SVGAGI. CDR3 residues: CASRQEVRYNEQFF. Written as DNA, the CDR3 is TGTGCCAGCAGGCAGGAAGTGCGTTACAATGAGCAGTTCTTC.

The chain has TRBV2 and TRBJ1-4; TRBD1 is a possible D gene (6 bases). V gave up 2 bases and J gave up 5 bases, with 9 bases separating them. The length of the CDR3 is 14 residues. Germline assignment: CDR1 SNHLY and CDR2 FYNNEI. DNA for the CDR3: TGTGCCAGCAGTGAACCAGGGGAAAATGAAAAACTGTTTTTT. Translation gives CASSEPGENEKLFF.

The chain recombines TRBV16 with TRBJ2-5; 13 bases fit TRBD2. This CDR3 comprises 16 residues. Germline V gene lookup returns CDR1 KGHSY and CDR2 FQNENV. V was pared by 4 bases and J by 3 bases, with 5 bases of the junction left unmatched. The CDR3 loop is CASSRTGTSGEETQYF. The CDR3 DNA reads TGTGCCAGCAGCCGAACCGGGACTAGCGGGGAAGAGACCCAGTACTTC.

CDR3 in amino acids: CASSPDTRTDTQYF. The CDR3 DNA follows: TGTGCCAGCTCACCTGACACCAGGACAGATACGCAGTATTTT. The chain combines TRBV18 with TRBJ2-3; no reliable D call. Germline loops: CDR1 KGHSH, CDR2 LQKENI. The CDR3 sequence is 14 residues long. V was trimmed by 3 bases and J by 3 bases, leaving 10 bases between them.

The gene calls are TRBV6-5 and TRBJ2-7, with D possibly being TRBD2 (6 bases). Trimming pared 0 bases from V and 5 bases from J, leaving 11 bases between. The CDR3 spans 14 residues. CDR1 and CDR2 (germline): MNHEY, SVGAGI. The CDR3 here is CASSYSPGDHEQYF. CDR3 nucleotides: TGTGCCAGCAGTTACTCGCCGGGAGACCACGAGCAGTACTTC.

V and J are TRBV5-1 and TRBJ2-1, with a weak D call TRBD2 (6 bases). Trimming left V 0 bases short and J 3 bases short, with 13 bases between. The CDR3 length is 16 residues. Germline loops: CDR1 SGHRS, CDR2 YFSETQ. The CDR3 here is CASSLAQGGVYNEQFF. The CDR3 DNA is TGCGCCAGCAGCTTGGCTCAAGGCGGGGTCTACAATGAGCAGTTCTTC. Full variable domain (outside the CDR3, taken from reference TRBV5-1 and TRBJ2-1): KAGVTQTPRYLIKTRGQQVTLSCSPISGHRSVSWYQQTPGQGLQFLFEYFSETQRNKGNFPGRFSGRQFSNSRSEMNVSTLELGDSALYLCASSLAQGGVYNEQFFGPGTRLTVL.

The chain has TRBV27 and TRBJ1-2; 7 bases are a match to TRBD1. This CDR3 has 15 amino acids. Germline CDR1 reads MNHEY; CDR2 reads SMNVEV (reference sequence). Germline trimming cut 4 bases from V and 6 bases from J; bases unmatched to any gene: 11. CDR3 DNA: TGTGCCAGCAGTTCCCCCGCTTTGGGGACAGATGGCTACACCTTC. This codes for CASSSPALGTDGYTF.

This clone occurred a few times. The J gene is TRBJ2-7, the V gene TRBV2; 7 positions agree with TRBD2. J gave up 4 bases and V 8 bases, and 11 bases lay outside the gene matches. Germline CDR1 and CDR2: SNHLY and FYNNEI. The CDR3 extends over 14 amino acids. This CDR3 reads CASGADGRRYEQYF. CDR3 coding DNA: TGTGCCAGCGGGGCGGACGGGAGGAGATACGAGCAGTACTTC.

The genes are TRBV27 and TRBJ1-1, with D uncertain. Germline CDR1 reads MNHEY; CDR2 reads SMNVEV (reference sequence). There are 14 residues in the CDR3. Between the trimmed V and J ends, which lost 5 bases and 4 bases, there was a span of 14 bases. DNA of the CDR3: TGTGCCAGCAGTCCACAGACACCTTTCACTGAAGCTTTCTTT. Amino acid sequence: CASSPQTPFTEAFF.

V is TRBV28 and J is TRBJ2-7, with 16 bases lining up with TRBD2. The CDR3 runs to 15 residues. J lost 7 bases, V lost 2 bases, and 2 bases had no gene match. From germline, CDR1 is MDHEN and CDR2 SYDVKM. CDR3 in amino acids: CASSLGTSGREEQYF. The CDR3 DNA reads as TGTGCCAGCAGTTTAGGGACTAGCGGGAGGGAAGAGCAGTACTTC.

V is TRBV19 and J is TRBJ1-2; 7 nucleotides align to TRBD1. The germline CDR1 and CDR2 sequences are LNHDA and SQIVND (reference sequence). The length of the CDR3 is 14 residues. V lost 3 bases, J lost 4 bases, and 5 bases stayed unmatched. CDR3 sequence reads: CASSISTGSYGYTF. CDR3 sequence (DNA): TGTGCCAGTAGTATCTCGACAGGGAGCTATGGCTACACCTTC.

The chain couples TRBV29-1 to TRBJ2-1; 9 positions agree with TRBD2. Looked up from germline, CDR1 is SQVTM and CDR2 is ANQGSEA. V trimming: 1 base; J trimming: 7 bases; junction bases outside the gene matches: 8. This CDR3 has 15 residues. The CDR3 here is CSVEAGLALGNEQFF. For the CDR3, the DNA is TGCAGCGTTGAAGCCGGACTAGCGTTGGGGAATGAGCAGTTCTTC.

This chain uses TRBV5-1 with TRBJ2-1; no clear D gene. Trimming pared 2 bases from V and 6 bases from J, leaving 9 bases between. Germline-derived CDR1 and CDR2 are SGHRS and YFSETQ. CDR3 length equals 13 residues. CDR3 sequence reads: CASSLNPGNEQFF. The CDR3 DNA is TGCGCCAGCAGCTTAAACCCAGGCAATGAGCAGTTCTTC.

This chain joins TRBV28 and TRBJ2-7; TRBD1 might be the D (6 bases). The CDR3 runs to 14 residues. V dropped 5 bases and J dropped 9 bases, with 20 bases sitting between them. In germline, CDR1 is MDHEN, CDR2 SYDVKM. The CDR3 DNA follows: TGTGCCAGCAGTACCGGGGCTAGGGGGTCGGGGCAGTACTTC. Residues: CASSTGARGSGQYF.

This clone has a single count. V usage is TRBV28 and J usage is TRBJ1-3; D is undetermined. CDR3 length: 16 residues. Germline CDR1 and CDR2: MDHEN and SYDVKM. Trimming took 1 base from V and 0 from J, leaving 10 bases between them. CDR3 sequence: CASSLLWEVSGNTIYF. The CDR3 region has the DNA TGTGCCAGCAGTTTATTGTGGGAGGTCTCTGGAAACACCATATATTTT.

The V call is TRBV15, the J call TRBJ2-1, with D possibly being TRBD2 (7 bases). Looked up from germline, CDR1 is LNHNV and CDR2 is YYDKDF (reference sequence). The CDR3 runs to 15 residues. V was shortened by 0 bases and J by 9 bases, with 15 bases between the two germline ends. The CDR3 is CATSREGGGYIEQFF. CDR3 in DNA: TGTGCCACCAGCAGAGAAGGGGGAGGGTATATTGAGCAGTTCTTC.

This clone was detected only a few times. The rearrangement uses TRBV7-9 and TRBJ2-7; 12 bases are shared with TRBD2. This CDR3 has 13 residues. J gave up 12 bases and V 4 bases, and 7 bases lay outside the gene matches. Germline loops: CDR1 SEHNR, CDR2 FQNEAQ (reference sequence). This CDR3 is CASSSPGLAGLYF. DNA for the CDR3: TGTGCCAGCAGCTCTCCGGGACTAGCGGGCCTGTACTTC.

This chain connects TRBV19 to TRBJ1-1; possibly TRBD1 for D (5 bases). Trimming shortened V by 8 bases and J by 5 bases, and 9 bases separated the two germline ends. The CDR3 extends over 11 amino acids. The germline V gene encodes CDR1 LNHDA and CDR2 SQIVND (reference sequence). CDR3 in amino acids: CASGGVTEAFF. CDR3 sequence (DNA): TGTGCCAGTGGAGGGGTAACTGAAGCTTTCTTT.

The rearrangement joins TRBV21-1 to TRBJ2-5; TRBD2, the D gene given by the table, was not confirmed from the DNA. TRBV21-1 is classified as a pseudogene. The CDR3 consists of 17 residues. The CDR3 reads CASSKVGLASYLETQYF. The CDR3 DNA reads TGTGCCAGCAGCAAAGTAGGACTAGCGTCCTATTTAGAGACCCAGTACTTC.